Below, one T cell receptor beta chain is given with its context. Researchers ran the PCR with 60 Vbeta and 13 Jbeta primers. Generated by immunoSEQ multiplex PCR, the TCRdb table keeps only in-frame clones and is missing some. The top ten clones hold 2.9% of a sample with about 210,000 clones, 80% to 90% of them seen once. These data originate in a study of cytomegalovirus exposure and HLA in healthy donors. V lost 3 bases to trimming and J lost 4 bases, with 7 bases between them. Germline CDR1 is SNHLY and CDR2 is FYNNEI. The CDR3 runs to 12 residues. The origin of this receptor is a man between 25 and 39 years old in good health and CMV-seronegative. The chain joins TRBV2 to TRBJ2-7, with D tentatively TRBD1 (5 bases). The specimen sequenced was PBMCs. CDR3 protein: CASSDRVYEQYF. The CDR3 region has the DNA TGTGCCAGCAGTGACAGGGTATACGAGCAGTACTTC.